These 21 T cell receptor beta chains share one sample of origin, sequenced in a study of Graves' ophthalmopathy and Graves' hyperthyroidism. For repertoire sequencing, the TCR beta CDR3 regions were amplified from RNA transcripts. RT-PCR was first run with HTBI primers, then multiplex PCR in a second round. In TCRdb, the multiplex PCR reads were re-called with MiXCR into one record per CDR3 protein. In the table there are almost 400,000 distinct CDR3 sequences, about 17% of which are singletons. Sequencing was carried out using peripheral blood. These receptors were obtained from a woman aged 18-29 years with Graves' ophthalmopathy.

This clonotype has at least ten counts. The chain combines TRBV29-1 with TRBJ2-5; possibly TRBD1 or TRBD2 for D (5 bases each). The CDR3 length is 12 residues. Trimming removed 6 bases from V and 2 bases from J, with 10 bases in between. Germline V gives CDR1 SQVTM, CDR2 ANQGSEA. As DNA, the CDR3 is TGCAGCGTACGGGACGGTCAAGAGACCCAGTACTTC. Translation: CSVRDGQETQYF.

This clonotype was seen many times. V usage is TRBV5-1 and J usage is TRBJ1-1; D is ambiguous. The germline V gene has CDR1 SGHRS and CDR2 YFSETQ. The V and J ends lost 0 bases and 5 bases respectively, with 11 bases between them. This CDR3 has 14 residues. DNA for the CDR3: TGCGCCAGCAGCTTGGTCGGGGAGGGTACTGAAGCTTTCTTT. Its protein is CASSLVGEGTEAFF.

V gene TRBV11-2 combines with J gene TRBJ2-5; 9 nucleotides line up with TRBD2. Germline loops: CDR1 SGHAT, CDR2 FQNNGV. With 5 bases clipped from V and 4 bases from J, the junction kept 8 bases outside the gene matches. The CDR3 totals 15 residues. The CDR3 bases are TGTGCCAGCAGCGGGCGGGGACTAGCTTCAGAGACCCAGTACTTC. Residues: CASSGRGLASETQYF.

This clonotype has a count of ten or more. The chain couples TRBV19 to TRBJ1-6, with TRBD1 matching over 7 bases. The germline V gene has CDR1 LNHDA and CDR2 SQIVND (reference sequence). V dropped 4 bases and J dropped 6; count of bases not matched to a gene: 9. CDR3 size: 16 residues. The CDR3 loop reads CASSTLGGTGNSPLHF. Here the CDR3 DNA reads TGTGCCAGTAGTACCCTAGGGGGCACGGGTAATTCACCCCTCCACTTT.

The V gene is TRBV20-1, the J gene TRBJ2-7; D ambiguous. The length of the CDR3 is 15 residues. The V gene's germline CDR1 is DFQATT and CDR2 SNEGSKA (reference sequence). The V end was cut by 3 bases, the J end by 4 bases, with 19 bases between. Here the CDR3 reads CSARSYGSQWYEQYF. The CDR3 DNA is TGCAGTGCTAGGAGTTACGGCAGCCAGTGGTACGAGCAGTACTTC.

This clonotype was picked up many times. This chain joins TRBV15 and TRBJ2-1; tentatively, D is TRBD2 (5 bases). The CDR3 runs to 13 residues. Trimming pared 7 bases from V and 0 bases from J, leaving 7 bases between. Germline V gene lookup returns CDR1 LNHNV and CDR2 YYDKDF (reference sequence). DNA for the CDR3: TGTGCCACCACCACTAGCTCCTACAATGAGCAGTTCTTC. Protein: CATTTSSYNEQFF.

This clonotype was recorded at least ten times. The chain links TRBV27 to TRBJ1-1; the D gene is possibly TRBD1 (5 bases). Germline values: CDR1 MNHEY, CDR2 SMNVEV (reference sequence). Deletions cut 1 base from V and 9 bases from J, with 15 bases between. The CDR3 totals 14 residues. DNA of the CDR3: TGTGCCAGCAGTTTATATGAAGGGACGGATAAAGCTTTCTTT. Its protein product is CASSLYEGTDKAFF.

The table lists this clonotype with many counts. This chain connects TRBV6-5 to TRBJ2-5, with TRBD1 matching 7 bases. CDR3 length: 15 residues. After removal of 4 bases from V and 4 bases from J, the junction contained 9 bases not matched to a gene. Germline V gene sequence: CDR1 MNHEY, CDR2 SVGAGI. CDR3 protein: CASSLGGQERETQYF. CDR3 nucleotides: TGTGCCAGCAGTTTGGGCGGACAGGAGAGAGAGACCCAGTACTTC.

This clonotype has a count of ten or more. The chain is built from TRBV29-1 and TRBJ1-2; the D gene is possibly TRBD1 (5 bases). Germline values: CDR1 SQVTM, CDR2 ANQGSEA. Between the trimmed V and J ends, which lost 4 bases and 4 bases, there was a span of 19 bases. The CDR3 length is 15 residues. CDR3 DNA: TGCAGCGTTGGAGGGGACCCGCCAAAAATCTATGGCTACACCTTC. It encodes CSVGGDPPKIYGYTF.

This clonotype was counted ten times or more. V gene TRBV6-2 or TRBV6-3 combines with J gene TRBJ1-1; a weak D match, TRBD1 (5 bases). V lost 0 bases and J lost 5, with 10 bases in between. Germline loops: CDR1 MNHEY, CDR2 SVGEGT. The CDR3 runs to 14 residues. CDR3 DNA: TGTGCCAGCAGTTACTCAGGGACTGCTACTGAAGCTTTCTTT. As protein: CASSYSGTATEAFF.

The table lists this clonotype with many counts. The V call is TRBV19, the J call TRBJ1-1, with D hard to call. Germline lookup yields CDR1 LNHDA and CDR2 SQIVND (reference sequence). Between the trimmed V and J ends, which lost 8 bases and 10 bases, there was a span of 5 bases. The CDR3 is 8 amino acids. The CDR3 sequence is CASGGAFF. CDR3 nucleotides: TGTGCCAGTGGCGGAGCTTTCTTT. Together with reference TRBV19 and TRBJ1-1, the CDR3 gives the full variable domain: DGGITQSPKYLFRKEGQNVTLSCEQNLNHDAMYWYRQDPGQGLRLIYYSQIVNDFQKGDIAEGYSVSREKKESFPLTVTSAQKNPTAFYLCASGGAFFGQGTRLTVV.

This clonotype has at least ten counts. CDR3 sequence (DNA): TGTGCCAGCACCAGGACAGGGTTTCGGGACGCTGAAGCTTTCTTT. Protein sequence: CASTRTGFRDAEAFF. This chain joins TRBV12-3 or TRBV12-4 and TRBJ1-1; 8 bases agree with TRBD1. Unmatched junction bases numbered 13, after V lost 7 bases and J lost 6 bases. This CDR3 is 15 amino acids long.

This clonotype occurred many times. The V and J genes are TRBV20-1 and TRBJ2-7; TRBD1 aligns across 10 bases. The trim removed 2 bases at V and 4 bases at J, leaving 5 bases unmatched. CDR1 is DFQATT, CDR2 SNEGSKA, per germline (reference sequence). The CDR3 covers 14 residues. CDR3 in DNA: TGCAGTGCTAGAAGTGTGGGACAGGGGTACGAGCAGTACTTC. Its translation: CSARSVGQGYEQYF.

This clonotype was observed many times. V usage is TRBV20-1 and J usage is TRBJ1-5; unclear D gene. With 4 bases removed from V and 0 bases from J, the gap between germline ends came to 7 bases. From germline, CDR1 is DFQATT and CDR2 SNEGSKA (reference sequence). This CDR3 is 13 amino acids long. Here the CDR3 DNA reads TGCAGTGCTAAAAGGGATAGCAATCAGCCCCAGCATTTT. Its translation is CSAKRDSNQPQHF.

V gene TRBV4-3 combines with J gene TRBJ1-4; D is unresolved. The V end was cut by 4 bases, the J end by 0 bases, with 9 bases between. This CDR3 is built from 15 residues. CDR1 and CDR2 from the germline V gene are LGHNA and YSLEER. The CDR3 region is CASSPAGATNEKLFF. For the CDR3, the DNA is TGCGCCAGCAGCCCGGCAGGAGCAACTAATGAAAAACTGTTTTTT.

This clonotype was picked up many times. The chain uses TRBV5-1 and TRBJ2-5; a weak D match, TRBD2 (5 bases). The CDR3 loop spans 14 amino acids. V was cut by 4 bases and J by 1 base, with 11 bases left in between. CDR1 and CDR2 from the germline V gene are SGHRS and YFSETQ. Written as DNA, the CDR3 is TGCGCCAGCAGCAGAGGACTCATCCAAGAGACCCAGTACTTC. Its translation is CASSRGLIQETQYF. The full variable domain, with the rest looked up from reference TRBV5-1 and TRBJ2-5, is KAGVTQTPRYLIKTRGQQVTLSCSPISGHRSVSWYQQTPGQGLQFLFEYFSETQRNKGNFPGRFSGRQFSNSRSEMNVSTLELGDSALYLCASSRGLIQETQYFGPGTRLLVL.

This clonotype was seen many times. The chain uses TRBV29-1 and TRBJ1-5, with 8 bases aligning to TRBD1. Germline CDR1 and CDR2: SQVTM and ANQGSEA. This CDR3 is built from 12 residues. J was trimmed by 6 bases and V by 7 bases; bases with no gene match: 5. The CDR3 DNA follows: TGCAGCGCTACAGGGGGGGGTCAGCCCCAGCATTTT. This translates into CSATGGGQPQHF.

At least ten counts were recorded for this clonotype. This chain links TRBV10-3 with TRBJ1-5; no definite D call. CDR3 length: 10 residues. Trimming removed 2 bases at V and 7 bases at J, with 0 bases between. CDR1 and CDR2 (germline): ENHRY, SYGVKD. The CDR3 nucleotides read TGTGCCATCAGTGAGCAGCCCCAGCATTTT. Encoded protein: CAISEQPQHF.

Ten or more counts support this clonotype. V gene TRBV11-2 combines with J gene TRBJ1-1, with a tentative D call TRBD1 (5 bases). Trimming stripped 5 bases from V and 6 bases from J, with 19 bases between. CDR3 length: 15 amino acids. Per germline, CDR1 SGHAT and CDR2 FQNNGV. The DNA for the CDR3 is TGTGCCAGCAGCCTAAGAAACCCACGACAGTCTGAAGCTTTCTTT. Translating it yields CASSLRNPRQSEAFF.

This clonotype was counted many times. A read error is possible here, since a much larger clone lies one base away. This chain links TRBV20-1 with TRBJ1-3; D is uncertain. This CDR3 region has 13 residues. The germline CDR1 and CDR2 sequences are DFQATT and SNEGSKA (reference sequence). CDR3 region: CSARGYSGSTIYF. CDR3 in DNA: TGCAGTGCTAGAGGGTACTCTGGAAGCACCATATATTTT.

This clonotype was detected many times. This chain links TRBV6-2 or TRBV6-3 with TRBJ1-6; D remains unclear. Trimming removed 4 bases from V and 5 bases from J, with 6 bases in between. Germline values: CDR1 MNHEY, CDR2 SVGEGT. The CDR3 sequence is 13 residues long. The CDR3 spells CASSSEHNSPLHF. CDR3 DNA sequence: TGTGCCAGCAGTTCCGAGCATAATTCACCCCTCCACTTT.